This TCR beta chain originates from a study of shared clonotypes between healthy human individuals. The CDR3 is 17 amino acids. Trimming removed 6 bases from V and 3 bases from J, with 22 bases in between. CDR1 and CDR2 (germline): SGHRS, YFSETQ. Genomic DNA per cell subset filled all wells of several immunoSEQ plates. The data were produced by immunoSEQ multiplex PCR, yet TCRdb's version contains in-frame clones alone and is incomplete. This sample has more than 2,000,000 clones, with 85% to 95% found just once. Material for sequencing was naive CD4+ T cells sorted from blood. Indicated subset: CD45RA+ positively selected. The source of this sequence is a man between 18 and 29 years old in good health. The chain joins TRBV5-1 to TRBJ2-1, with D maybe TRBD1 (5 bases). Here the CDR3 DNA reads TGCGCCAGCACCCGAGACAGTCTAGTAGGTTTCTACAATGAGCAGTTCTTC. Its translation is CASTRDSLVGFYNEQFF. Full variable domain (remainder filled in from reference TRBV5-1 and TRBJ2-1): KAGVTQTPRYLIKTRGQQVTLSCSPISGHRSVSWYQQTPGQGLQFLFEYFSETQRNKGNFPGRFSGRQFSNSRSEMNVSTLELGDSALYLCASTRDSLVGFYNEQFFGPGTRLTVL.